The 18 T cell receptor beta chains presented below share a single source sample, sequenced in a study of T cell repertoires in cytomegalovirus infection. TCRdb re-analysed the reads in MiXCR, keeping a single row per CDR3 protein. The profile shows nearly 550,000 distinct CDR3 sequences, approximately 15% of them singletons. The material sequenced was CD8+ T cells from PBMCs. These receptors were collected from a human donor in good health (CMV status not recorded). Some clones in this sample may be carry-over from other donors' samples.

V usage is TRBV7-9 and J usage is TRBJ1-1; D is uncertain. Germline V gives CDR1 SEHNR, CDR2 FQNEAQ (reference sequence). The CDR3 sequence is 15 residues long. The V end lost 4 bases, the J end lost 1 base, and 13 bases lay between the germline ends. The CDR3 loop reads CASSSTRPGNTEAFF. CDR3 DNA: TGTGCCAGCAGCTCCACCCGGCCAGGGAACACTGAAGCTTTCTTT.

The chain has TRBV28 and TRBJ2-1, with D possibly matching TRBD2 (6 bases). In germline, CDR1 is MDHEN, CDR2 SYDVKM. This CDR3 comprises 17 residues. The V end lost 5 bases, the J end lost 0 bases, and 17 bases lay between the germline ends. CDR3 in DNA: TGTGCCAGCAGTCTCAGTGGGCGTAGCGGCTCCTACAATGAGCAGTTCTTC. Translating it yields CASSLSGRSGSYNEQFF.

CDR3 DNA sequence: TGCGCCAGCAGCCCCGACAGGATTTACGAGCAGTACTTC. Protein product: CASSPDRIYEQYF. The rearrangement uses TRBV5-1 and TRBJ2-7; a weak D match, TRBD1 (6 bases). The germline V gene has CDR1 SGHRS and CDR2 YFSETQ. Trimming left V 4 bases short and J 4 bases short, with 12 bases between. CDR3 size: 13 residues.

There are a few counts of this clonotype. The chain uses TRBV28 and TRBJ2-7; 8 bases agree with TRBD2. Germline CDR1 MDHEN, CDR2 SYDVKM. This CDR3 contains 16 residues. V was pared by 1 base and J by 2 bases, with 7 bases of the junction left unmatched. The CDR3 loop reads CASSLLSGSTAYEQYF. CDR3 in DNA: TGTGCCAGCAGTTTATTGAGCGGGAGTACCGCCTACGAGCAGTACTTC.

This clonotype appeared many times. V usage is TRBV27 and J usage is TRBJ2-1; 11 bases align to TRBD2. CDR3 size: 16 residues. The germline CDR1 and CDR2 sequences are MNHEY and SMNVEV (reference sequence). V shed 4 bases, J shed 8 bases, and the junction held 10 bases outside the gene matches. CDR3 residues: CASSSLLAGVSDEQFF. The CDR3 coding sequence is TGTGCCAGCAGTTCCTTACTAGCGGGGGTTTCCGATGAGCAGTTCTTC.

Concerning this clonotype: A much larger clone differs from this one at a single base, so this may be a read error. The rearrangement uses TRBV15 and TRBJ1-4, with no clear D. Trimming shortened V by 8 bases and J by 5 bases, and 9 bases separated the two germline ends. Germline V gene sequence: CDR1 LNHNV, CDR2 YYDKDF (reference sequence). The CDR3 is made up of 12 amino acids. The CDR3 DNA sequence: TGTGCCACCGGCGCTGAAAATGAAAAACTGTTTTTT. It is translated as CATGAENEKLFF.

Comments on this clonotype: A much bigger clone sits one base away, suggesting this may be a read error. Lacking the conserved final phenylalanine or tryptophan, this CDR3 likely reflects a read error. In DNA form, the CDR3 reads TGTGCCAGCAGCAGGGGACTAGCGGGAGGGAGGGGGGAGACCCAGTACTTA. It is translated as CASSRGLAGGRGETQYL. V usage is TRBV11-2 and J usage is TRBJ2-5; TRBD2 agrees at 16 bases. V lost 5 bases, J lost 5 bases, and 8 bases stayed unmatched. CDR3 size: 17 residues. Germline V gene sequence: CDR1 SGHAT, CDR2 FQNNGV.

A few counts support this clonotype. This chain connects TRBV6-2 or TRBV6-3 to TRBJ1-1, with TRBD1 identical over 8 bases. This CDR3 contains 15 residues. Losses at the gene ends were 3 bases for V and 5 bases for J; bases not matched to a gene: 8. Germline V lookup: CDR1 MNHEY, CDR2 SVGEGT. This CDR3 is CASSYTGGRGTEAFF. CDR3 bases: TGTGCCAGCAGTTATACAGGGGGAAGGGGTACTGAAGCTTTCTTT.

At least ten counts were recorded for this clonotype. The chain combines TRBV12-3 or TRBV12-4 with TRBJ1-4, with TRBD1 matching 9 bases. V was clipped by 7 bases and J by 2 bases; unmatched bases: 11. CDR3 size: 17 residues. The CDR3 sequence: CASTPGQGRSTNEKLFF. CDR3 sequence (DNA): TGTGCCAGCACACCGGGACAGGGTCGTTCCACTAATGAAAAACTGTTTTTT.

This clonotype was observed many times. The chain uses TRBV7-3 and TRBJ2-5; TRBD2 matches 7 bases. V was clipped by 7 bases and J by 0 bases; unmatched bases: 5. CDR1 is SGHTA, CDR2 FQGTGA, per germline. This CDR3 is 14 amino acids long. For the CDR3, the DNA is TGTGCCAGCAAGCTAGCGGCAAACCAAGAGACCCAGTACTTC. This translates into CASKLAANQETQYF.

In this sample, this clonotype turned up a few times. J is TRBJ2-2 and V is TRBV3-1; no clear D. There are 16 residues in the CDR3. Between the trimmed V and J ends, which lost 2 bases and 7 bases, there was a span of 17 bases. CDR1 is LGHDT and CDR2 is YNNKEL in the germline V gene (reference sequence). The CDR3: CASSQMRSGAIGELFF. The CDR3 bases are TGTGCCAGCAGCCAAATGCGCTCGGGTGCGATCGGGGAGCTGTTTTTT.

This clonotype came up many times. V and J are TRBV12-3 or TRBV12-4 and TRBJ2-1, with a possible D match to TRBD2 (5 bases). V was shortened by 5 bases and J by 0 bases, with 20 bases between the two germline ends. This CDR3 comprises 18 residues. CDR3 in DNA: TGTGCCAGCAGTCCCGCTGTAGAGGGAGAAGGCTCCTACAATGAGCAGTTCTTC. Translating gives CASSPAVEGEGSYNEQFF.

Remarks on this clonotype: This CDR3 is missing its conserved last phenylalanine or tryptophan, likely due to a read error. V usage is TRBV25-1 and J usage is TRBJ2-7; tentatively, D is TRBD1 or TRBD2 (6 bases each). Trimming stripped 0 bases from V and 3 bases from J, with 18 bases between. Per the germline V gene, CDR1 is MGHDK and CDR2 is SYGVNS. CDR3 length: 17 residues. CDR3 region: CASSEYGGRKDYYEQYY. The CDR3 region has the DNA TGTGCCAGCAGTGAATATGGGGGCCGAAAGGACTACTACGAGCAGTACTAC.

The chain joins TRBV5-4 to TRBJ1-1; no reliable D call. Germline CDR1 reads SGHNT; CDR2 reads YYREEE (reference sequence). The CDR3 consists of 15 residues. Between the trimmed V and J ends, which lost 0 bases and 0 bases, there was a span of 9 bases. This CDR3 is CASSLGSGLNTEAFF. CDR3 in DNA: TGTGCCAGCAGCTTGGGTTCCGGGCTGAACACTGAAGCTTTCTTT.

Many counts were recorded for this clonotype. The J gene is TRBJ2-7, the V gene TRBV19; tentative D call: TRBD1 (6 bases). Germline CDR1 reads LNHDA; CDR2 reads SQIVND (reference sequence). The CDR3 extends over 15 amino acids. V lost 1 base to trimming and J lost 2 bases, with 12 bases between them. The CDR3 nucleotides read TGTGCCAGTAGTATAGTAACCACAGGGACCTACGAGCAGTACTTC. It encodes CASSIVTTGTYEQYF.

This clonotype has ten or more counts. V and J are TRBV10-3 and TRBJ2-3, with 9 bases fitting TRBD2. Germline CDR1 reads ENHRY; CDR2 reads SYGVKD. Losses at the gene ends were 7 bases for V and 2 bases for J; bases not matched to a gene: 10. The length of the CDR3 is 16 residues. The CDR3 loop reads CAINFLAGGSTDTQYF. In DNA, the CDR3 is TGTGCCATCAATTTTCTGGCGGGAGGGTCCACAGATACGCAGTATTTT.

This clonotype was seen a few times. V usage is TRBV28 and J usage is TRBJ2-5, with 10 bases that match TRBD1. The CDR3 sequence is 15 residues long. Germline CDR1 MDHEN, CDR2 SYDVKM. The V segment lost 10 bases and the J segment 5 bases; nucleotides outside the gene matches: 13. The CDR3, as DNA: TGTGCCACTGAACCGAGGGGACAGGGGATGGAGACCCAGTACTTC. Translated: CATEPRGQGMETQYF.

The rearrangement links TRBV2 to TRBJ2-4; TRBD2 matches 7 bases. This CDR3 is 15 amino acids long. Germline V gives CDR1 SNHLY, CDR2 FYNNEI. V lost 3 bases and J lost 3; bases outside the gene matches: 5. CDR3 sequence reads: CASSDAGDGKNIQYF. Here the CDR3 DNA reads TGTGCCAGCAGTGATGCGGGAGATGGCAAAAACATTCAGTACTTC.